This T cell receptor (beta chain) was observed in a study of human T cells and chemical hapten exposure. Background on the study: Patch tests of 0.01% DPC on the upper back were read at 6 days. Variation in per-sample TCR yields came mainly from small pooled library volume differences.

Stated time point: patch test 3, about 24 weeks after DPC sensitization. The treatment is: therapeutic diphenylcyclopropenone sensitization with weekly scalp DPC. Germline V gene data show CDR1 as MNHEY and CDR2 as SMNVEV (reference sequence). The CDR3 is made up of 12 amino acids. The V gene lost 7 bases and the J gene lost 2 bases, with 8 bases spanning the gap. Each cDNA molecule in the library carried unique molecular identifiers. Original handling: Sequenced samples showed a median of approximately 100,000 TCRs each, with counts running from about 22,000 to 700,000. From the RACE reads, TCRdb called clonotypes with MiXCR, one entry per CDR3 protein. Here the V and J calls rest on TCRdb's processing, not on the authors' analysis. The repertoire holds over 65,000 distinct CDR3 sequences, with more than 9.5% as singletons. There are many counts of this clonotype.

The specimen comprised whole blood, sampled in connection with sensitization to the hapten diphenylcyclopropenone (DPC). The receptor's source is a woman in her fifties or sixties with alopecia areata. Some clones in this sample may be carry-over from other donors' samples. The rearrangement links TRBV27 to TRBJ1-1; no clear D. The CDR3 bases are TGTGCCAGCAAAGGGCCAAACACTGAAGCTTTCTTT. This gives the protein CASKGPNTEAFF.